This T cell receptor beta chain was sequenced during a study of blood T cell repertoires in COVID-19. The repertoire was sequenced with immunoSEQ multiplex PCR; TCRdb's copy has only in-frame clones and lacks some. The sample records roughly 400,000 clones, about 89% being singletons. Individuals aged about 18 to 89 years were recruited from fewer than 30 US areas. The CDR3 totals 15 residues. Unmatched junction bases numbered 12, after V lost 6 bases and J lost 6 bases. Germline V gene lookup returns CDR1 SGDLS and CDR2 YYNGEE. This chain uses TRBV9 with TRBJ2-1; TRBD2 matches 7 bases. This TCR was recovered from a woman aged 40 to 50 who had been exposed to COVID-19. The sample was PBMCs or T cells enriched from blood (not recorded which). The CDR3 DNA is TGTGCCAGCACCTGGCGGGAGTTCGTTTGCAATGAGCAGTTCTTC. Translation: CASTWREFVCNEQFF.